The source of this T cell receptor beta chain is a study of blood T cells in healthy people across ages. A note on this clonotype: Its antigen remains unidentified.

Ranging in age from roughly 6 to 95, the donors were healthy Caucasian individuals from Russia. Study-wide results and limits: Possibly, changes in expanded clonotypes were confounded because donor CMV status was unknown. A greater number of naive CD4+ cells and higher diversity distinguished long-lived donors from aged donors.

Alongside a J-beta primer mix, a sample-barcoded 5' primer served in a second PCR lasting about 7 to 11 cycles. One entry per CDR3 protein results from TCRdb running MiXCR on the 5' RACE reads. Seen here are hundreds of thousands of distinct CDR3 sequences, 45% to 70% observed once, and the top ten hold roughly 24%. The TCR comes from a middle-aged man in good health. The material sequenced was blood.

CDR3 region: CASSRDVTDTQYF. CDR3 DNA sequence: TGTGCCAGCAGTCGGGACGTTACAGATACGCAGTATTTT. The rearrangement uses TRBV27 and TRBJ2-3; D possibly uses TRBD1 or TRBD2 (5 bases each). The CDR3 sequence is 13 residues long. V dropped 5 bases and J dropped 3 bases, with 9 bases sitting between them. CDR1 and CDR2 (germline): MNHEY, SMNVEV (reference sequence).